What follows are 25 T cell receptor beta chains derived from one specimen sequenced in a study of Ad26.COV2.S vaccination and SARS-CoV-2 variants (dated by TCRdb to the early 2020s). The label giving this sample's treatment or condition can be read as: about 20 received Ad26.COV2.S at low or high dose, single or two shots; five or six received placebo; per-sample allocation not given. Repertoires of vaccine and placebo recipients were sequenced from samples collected on day 63 after the first injection. The library was obtained by the immunoSEQ multiplex PCR assay. Entries here come from immuneACCESS through TCRdb and include only in-frame sequences with V and J called. Some clones fail to appear in such tables; in the studies checked, an unresolved V gene covers under half of the shortfall, and the cause of the remainder is unknown. The sample table contains roughly 390,000 clones; only one count was recorded for more than 85% of them. The top ten clonotypes cover more than 3% of the sample.

The input for sequencing was peripheral blood, taken in a trial of Ad26.COV2.S vaccine versus placebo. The receptor source for this set is a person between 18 and 65 years old who received the Ad26.COV2.S COVID-19 vaccine or a placebo.

The V gene is TRBV10-2, the J gene TRBJ2-2, with 15 positions matching TRBD2. The CDR3 is 16 amino acids. V was clipped by 8 bases and J by 2 bases; unmatched bases: 3. The germline gives CDR1 WSHSY, CDR2 SAAADI. CDR3 loop: CASRTSGGVNTGELFF. Here the CDR3 DNA reads TGCGCCAGCCGGACTAGCGGGGGGGTTAACACCGGGGAGCTGTTTTTT.

The chain has TRBV12-5 and TRBJ2-7; D uncertain. V dropped 6 bases and J dropped 0 bases, with 6 bases sitting between them. CDR1 LGHNT and CDR2 FRNRAP come from the germline V gene. This CDR3 comprises 12 residues. The CDR3 spells CASGRSSYEQYF. The DNA of the CDR3 is TGTGCTAGTGGCAGGAGCTCCTACGAGCAGTACTTC.

This clone was recorded once. CDR3 loop: CASSFRFGVETQYF. The CDR3 nucleotides are TGTGCCAGCAGTTTTCGCTTTGGGGTGGAGACCCAGTACTTC. The rearrangement links TRBV28 to TRBJ2-5, with D uncertain. The CDR3 contains 14 residues. V lost 3 bases and J 5 bases, leaving 13 bases between the germline ends. Germline CDR1 MDHEN, CDR2 SYDVKM.

This clone was found a few times. The chain links TRBV27 to TRBJ1-5; D unclear. Germline CDR1 is MNHEY and CDR2 is SMNVEV (reference sequence). V lost 6 bases, J lost 2 bases, and 11 bases lay in between. The CDR3 is made up of 14 amino acids. The DNA of the CDR3 is TGTGCCAGCAGAACTTATAGGGGCAATCAGCCCCAGCATTTT. Residues: CASRTYRGNQPQHF.

The chain uses TRBV2 and TRBJ1-2; D remains unclear. The CDR3 is 15 amino acids. Germline assignment: CDR1 SNHLY and CDR2 FYNNEI. The V end was cut by 6 bases, the J end by 2 bases, with 16 bases between. The CDR3 coding sequence is TGTGCCAGCAGGGCTACTTGGGCCCTCAACTATGGCTACACCTTC. Translation gives CASRATWALNYGYTF.

Note on this clone: Other DNA sequences of this sample code for an identical CDR3. The chain uses TRBV3-1 (or the pseudogene TRBV3-2) and TRBJ1-5, with 10 bases identical to TRBD1. The germline V gene encodes CDR1 LGHDT and CDR2 YNNKEL (reference sequence). The CDR3 has 14 residues. V shed 3 bases and J 4 bases; nucleotides not matched to a gene: 0. CDR3 in DNA: TGTGCCAGCAGCCAGGGACAGGGGAATCAGCCCCAGCATTTT. Translated: CASSQGQGNQPQHF.

The chain carries TRBV6-5 and TRBJ2-4, with D possibly called TRBD1 or TRBD2 (7 bases each). V gave up 6 bases and J gave up 6 bases, with 18 bases separating them. The CDR3 extends over 15 amino acids. Germline CDR1 reads MNHEY; CDR2 reads SVGAGI. This chain's CDR3 is CASSLGDREGNIQYF. CDR3 bases: TGTGCCAGCAGCCTCGGAGACAGGGAGGGAAACATTCAGTACTTC.

The chain couples TRBV20-1 to TRBJ1-2; no firm D call. This CDR3 has 16 amino acids. In germline, CDR1 is DFQATT, CDR2 SNEGSKA (reference sequence). Trimming removed 3 bases from V and 0 bases from J, with 17 bases in between. CDR3 DNA sequence: TGCAGTGCTAGTATAACCCTAACCCTCTCTAACTATGGCTACACCTTC. Its protein product is CSASITLTLSNYGYTF.

CDR3 sequence (DNA): TGTGCCACCAGTGGCGCCGGGGCCAACTATGGCTACACCTTC. Protein product: CATSGAGANYGYTF. The chain uses TRBV24-1 and TRBJ1-2, with D possibly TRBD1 on 5 matching bases. Germline loops: CDR1 KGHDR, CDR2 SFDVKD. V was cut by 5 bases and J by 2 bases, with 11 bases left in between. CDR3 length: 14 amino acids.

V gene TRBV20-1 combines with J gene TRBJ2-1, with D possibly called TRBD1 or TRBD2 (5 bases each). Germline CDR1 is DFQATT and CDR2 is SNEGSKA (reference sequence). The CDR3 extends over 11 amino acids. CDR3: CGGAGYNEQFF. The CDR3 nucleotides are TGCGGGGGAGCAGGCTACAATGAGCAGTTCTTC.

The chain employs TRBV2 and TRBJ1-2, with D hard to call. This CDR3 is 13 amino acids long. Germline V lookup: CDR1 SNHLY, CDR2 FYNNEI. Deletions cut 6 bases from V and 8 bases from J, with 16 bases between. For the CDR3, the DNA is TGTGCCAGCAGGGGCGATCAACAGAGGGGCTACACCTTC. Translating it yields CASRGDQQRGYTF.

This chain connects TRBV10-2 to TRBJ2-3; 7 bases match TRBD2. The CDR3 loop spans 15 amino acids. Germline V gene data show CDR1 as WSHSY and CDR2 as SAAADI. The J segment lost 0 bases and the V segment lost 6 bases, leaving 6 bases of the junction unmatched. The CDR3 loop reads CASSLRGVSTDTQYF. CDR3 nucleotides: TGCGCCAGCAGCCTTCGGGGGGTCAGCACAGATACGCAGTATTTT.

The chain joins TRBV6-4 to TRBJ2-2, with D possibly being TRBD1 or TRBD2 (5 bases each). This CDR3 is 15 amino acids long. From germline, CDR1 is MRHNA and CDR2 SNTAGT. Trimming took 2 bases from V and 6 from J, leaving 13 bases between them. This chain's CDR3 is CASSDEIEGPGELFF. CDR3 nucleotide sequence: TGTGCCAGCAGTGACGAGATCGAGGGGCCCGGGGAGCTGTTTTTT.

This clone was observed a few times. This sequence joins TRBV2 and TRBJ1-4; D call uncertain. The CDR3 extends over 15 amino acids. Deletions cut 8 bases from V and 0 bases from J, with 13 bases between. The germline gives CDR1 SNHLY, CDR2 FYNNEI. The CDR3 is CASQKRVATNEKLFF. CDR3 DNA sequence: TGTGCCAGCCAGAAGAGAGTTGCAACTAATGAAAAACTGTTTTTT. The variable domain in full, with the rest retrieved from reference TRBV2 and TRBJ1-4, is EPEVTQTPSHQVTQMGQEVILRCVPISNHLYFYWYRQILGQKVEFLVSFYNNEISEKSEIFDDQFSVERPDGSNFTLKIRSTKLEDSAMYFCASQKRVATNEKLFFGSGTQLSVL.

This chain connects TRBV13 to TRBJ2-7; no clear D gene. The germline gives CDR1 PRHDT, CDR2 FYEKMQ (reference sequence). V was trimmed by 4 bases and J by 1 base, leaving 5 bases between them. This CDR3 comprises 12 residues. CDR3 sequence (DNA): TGTGCCAGCAGCTCCGTTTCCTACGAGCAGTACTTC. This gives the protein CASSSVSYEQYF.

The CDR3 nucleotides read TGTGCCAGCAGTTTAGTGCGGCAGCCCCAGCATTTT. The encoded protein is CASSLVRQPQHF. The chain links TRBV12-3 or TRBV12-4 to TRBJ1-5; D ambiguous. This CDR3 contains 12 residues. V was pared by 1 base and J by 7 bases, with 5 bases between.

Here the CDR3 reads CASPEKDRSSYNSPLHF. CDR3 sequence (DNA): TGTGCCAGTCCTGAGAAGGACAGAAGCTCCTATAATTCACCCCTCCACTTT. The rearrangement joins TRBV19 to TRBJ1-6; the D gene is possibly TRBD1 (6 bases). V was trimmed by 8 bases and J by 0 bases, leaving 17 bases between them. The V gene's germline CDR1 is LNHDA and CDR2 SQIVND (reference sequence). This CDR3 contains 17 residues.

This chain links TRBV9 with TRBJ2-1; D remains unclear. CDR3 length: 13 amino acids. Germline V gene lookup returns CDR1 SGDLS and CDR2 YYNGEE. The V end was cut by 0 bases, the J end by 9 bases, with 10 bases between. The CDR3, as DNA: TGTGCCAGCAGCGTAGGGGCAAGCATTGAGCAGTTCTTC. Protein: CASSVGASIEQFF.

The gene calls are TRBV21-1 and TRBJ2-7. TRBV21-1 is assigned pseudogene status. The CDR3 length is 15 residues. The CDR3 bases are TGTGCCAGCAGCCAGTCGAAGAACTTTTCCTACGAGCAGTACTTC. It codes for CASSQSKNFSYEQYF.

The chain uses TRBV10-2 and TRBJ2-5; 8 bases fit TRBD2. CDR1 is WSHSY and CDR2 is SAAADI in the germline V gene. CDR3 length: 14 residues. V was pared by 5 bases and J by 5 bases, with 7 bases of the junction left unmatched. The CDR3: CASSKSSGGETQYF. The CDR3 bases are TGCGCCAGCAGTAAATCCAGCGGGGGTGAGACCCAGTACTTC.

The rearrangement links TRBV6-1 to TRBJ2-1; 7 bases align to TRBD2. The V gene end was trimmed by 3 bases and the J gene end by 3 bases; junction bases not matched to a gene: 8. Germline V gives CDR1 MNHNS, CDR2 SASEGT. CDR3 size: 16 residues. The CDR3 sequence is CASSDAGTTYYNEQFF. As DNA, the CDR3 is TGTGCCAGCAGTGACGCCGGGACTACCTACTACAATGAGCAGTTCTTC.

V usage is TRBV7-9 and J usage is TRBJ2-1, with a weak D call TRBD1 (6 bases). V gave up 1 base and J gave up 5 bases, with 9 bases separating them. This CDR3 has 14 amino acids. Germline loops: CDR1 SEHNR, CDR2 FQNEAQ (reference sequence). CDR3 in amino acids: CASSLGTEDNEQFF. The DNA for the CDR3 is TGTGCCAGCAGCTTAGGGACAGAAGACAATGAGCAGTTCTTC.

This chain uses TRBV4-3 with TRBJ1-2; no clear D. Germline V gives CDR1 LGHNA, CDR2 YSLEER. V lost 0 bases and J lost 0, with 5 bases in between. This CDR3 has 14 amino acids. Written as DNA, the CDR3 is TGCGCCAGCAGCCAAGACCGAACTAACTATGGCTACACCTTC. It translates to CASSQDRTNYGYTF.

The CDR3 protein is CASSMWRNTEAFF. The CDR3 nucleotides are TGTGCCAGTAGTATGTGGAGGAACACTGAAGCTTTCTTT. V gene TRBV19 combines with J gene TRBJ1-1; D call uncertain. The CDR3 totals 13 residues. Trimming pared 3 bases from V and 1 base from J, leaving 6 bases between. Germline loops: CDR1 LNHDA, CDR2 SQIVND (reference sequence).

CDR3 in amino acids: CASSFRQRENTEAFF. CDR3 nucleotides: TGTGCCAGCAGCTTTCGGCAGAGAGAGAACACTGAAGCTTTCTTT. The chain has TRBV5-6 and TRBJ1-1; D is unclear. V was clipped by 2 bases and J by 1 base, with 12 bases between them. CDR1 is SGHDT and CDR2 is YYEEEE in the germline V gene. This CDR3 has 15 residues.